The clone carrying this TCR beta chain was seen more than once but under ten times. The authors prepared the TCRbeta library with unique molecular identifiers. TCRdb re-derived calls from the PCR reads in MiXCR, one entry per CDR3 protein. The table shows around 240,000 distinct CDR3 sequences, with over 9.5% occurring only once. The sample belongs to a study of T-cell reconstitution after alpha-beta-depleted transplantation in children. The junction had 8 bases not matched to a gene; V was cut back by 1 base and J by 3 bases. From germline, CDR1 is SGHVS and CDR2 FQNEAQ. The CDR3 sequence is 16 residues long.

This specimen consisted of PBMCs from the stem cell graft donor, obtained from the stem cell graft. This chain links TRBV7-8 with TRBJ2-7; 8 bases fit TRBD1. This receptor was taken from a human donor who donated a stem cell graft to a child with SCID. The CDR3 loop is CASSLVGGTGFYEQYF. The CDR3 DNA reads as TGTGCCAGCAGCTTAGTAGGCGGGACAGGTTTCTACGAGCAGTACTTC. The whole variable domain, remainder taken from reference TRBV7-8 and TRBJ2-7, is GAGVSQSPRYKVAKRGQDVALRCDPISGHVSLFWYQQALGQGPEFLTYFQNEAQLDKSGLPSDRFFAERPEGSVSTLKIQRTQQEDSAVYLCASSLVGGTGFYEQYFGPGTRLTVT.